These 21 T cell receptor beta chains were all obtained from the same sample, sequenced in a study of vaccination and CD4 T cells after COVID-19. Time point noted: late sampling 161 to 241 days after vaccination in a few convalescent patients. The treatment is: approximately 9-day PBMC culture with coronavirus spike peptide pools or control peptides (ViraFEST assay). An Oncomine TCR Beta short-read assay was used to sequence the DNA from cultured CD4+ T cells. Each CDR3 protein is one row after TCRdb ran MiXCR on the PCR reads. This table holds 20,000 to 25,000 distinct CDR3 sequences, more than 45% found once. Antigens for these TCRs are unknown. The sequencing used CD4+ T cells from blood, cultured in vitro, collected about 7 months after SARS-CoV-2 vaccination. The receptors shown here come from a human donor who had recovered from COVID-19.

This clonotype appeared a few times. The chain's CDR3 is CACRRDPRETQYF. The CDR3 nucleotides read TGTGCCTGCCGCCGGGACCCCAGGGAGACCCAGTACTTC. The genes are TRBV7-2 and TRBJ2-5, with D tentatively TRBD1 or TRBD2 (5 bases each). CDR1 and CDR2 (germline): SGHTA, FQGNSA. This CDR3 spans 13 amino acids. Between the trimmed V and J ends, which lost 11 bases and 5 bases, there was a span of 18 bases.

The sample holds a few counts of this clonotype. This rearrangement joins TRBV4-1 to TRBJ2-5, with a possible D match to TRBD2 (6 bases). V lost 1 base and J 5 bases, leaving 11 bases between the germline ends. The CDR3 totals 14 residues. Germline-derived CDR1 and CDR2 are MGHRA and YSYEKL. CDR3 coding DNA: TGCGCCAGCAGCCAAGTTGGCGGGGTGGAGACCCAGTACTTC. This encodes CASSQVGGVETQYF.

CDR3 region: CASSARTGGHNEQFF. DNA of the CDR3: TGTGCCAGCAGCGCGCGAACTGGGGGGCACAATGAGCAGTTCTTC. V gene TRBV11-3 combines with J gene TRBJ2-1, with D perhaps given as TRBD1 or TRBD2 (6 bases each). CDR1 and CDR2 (germline): SGHNT, YENEEA. V shed 5 bases and J shed 5 bases, with 16 bases lying between them. CDR3 length: 15 residues.

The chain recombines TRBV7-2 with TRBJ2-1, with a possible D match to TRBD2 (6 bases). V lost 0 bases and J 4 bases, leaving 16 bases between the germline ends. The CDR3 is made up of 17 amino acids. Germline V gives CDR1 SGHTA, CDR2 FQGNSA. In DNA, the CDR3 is TGTGCCAGCAGCTTAGCGGTAGGGCTAGCGAGGTACAATGAGCAGTTCTTC. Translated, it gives CASSLAVGLARYNEQFF. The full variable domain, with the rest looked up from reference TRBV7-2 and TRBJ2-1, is GAGVSQSPSNKVTEKGKDVELRCDPISGHTALYWYRQSLGQGLEFLIYFQGNSAPDKSGLPSDRFSAERTGGSVSTLTIQRTQQEDSAVYLCASSLAVGLARYNEQFFGPGTRLTVL.

The CDR3 nucleotides are TGTGCCAGCGAATTCTACAATGAGCAGTTCTTC. Protein: CASEFYNEQFF. The chain joins TRBV7-9 to TRBJ2-1; D ambiguous. The germline V gene has CDR1 SEHNR and CDR2 FQNEAQ (reference sequence). The CDR3 totals 11 residues. Trimming removed 8 bases at V and 3 bases at J, with 5 bases between.

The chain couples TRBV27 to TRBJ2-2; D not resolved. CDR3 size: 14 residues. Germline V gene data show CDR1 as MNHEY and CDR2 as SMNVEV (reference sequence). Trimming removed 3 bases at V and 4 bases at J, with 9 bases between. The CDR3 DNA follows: TGTGCCAGCAGTTTGAACTGGAGCACCGGGGAGCTGTTTTTT. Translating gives CASSLNWSTGELFF.

The CDR3 nucleotides are TGCGCCAGCAGCGGGTCTGGGAACTATGGCTACACCTTC. It translates to CASSGSGNYGYTF. The V call is TRBV4-1, the J call TRBJ1-2, with no clear D. The V end lost 5 bases, the J end lost 2 bases, and 9 bases lay between the germline ends. Germline CDR1 MGHRA, CDR2 YSYEKL. The CDR3 consists of 13 residues.

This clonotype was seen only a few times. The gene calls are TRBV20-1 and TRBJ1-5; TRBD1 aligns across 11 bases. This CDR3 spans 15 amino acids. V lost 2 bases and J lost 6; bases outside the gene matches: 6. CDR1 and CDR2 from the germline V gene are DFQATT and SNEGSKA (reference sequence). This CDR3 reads CSARTGTGGGQPQHF. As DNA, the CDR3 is TGCAGTGCTAGAACCGGGACAGGGGGTGGTCAGCCCCAGCATTTT.

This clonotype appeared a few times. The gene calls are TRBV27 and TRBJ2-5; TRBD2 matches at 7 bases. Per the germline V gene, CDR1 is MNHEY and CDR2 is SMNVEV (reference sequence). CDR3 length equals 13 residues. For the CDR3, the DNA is TGTGCTACGAGTCAGCGGGGCACAGAGACCCAGTACTTC. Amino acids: CATSQRGTETQYF.

The CDR3 reads CASSLEREDSYEQYF. CDR3 coding DNA: TGTGCCAGCAGCTTAGAGCGGGAGGACTCCTACGAGCAGTACTTC. V is TRBV7-2 and J is TRBJ2-7; TRBD2 matches 9 bases. After removal of 1 base from V and 0 bases from J, the junction contained 1 base not matched to a gene. This CDR3 comprises 15 residues. Germline V gene data show CDR1 as SGHTA and CDR2 as FQGNSA.

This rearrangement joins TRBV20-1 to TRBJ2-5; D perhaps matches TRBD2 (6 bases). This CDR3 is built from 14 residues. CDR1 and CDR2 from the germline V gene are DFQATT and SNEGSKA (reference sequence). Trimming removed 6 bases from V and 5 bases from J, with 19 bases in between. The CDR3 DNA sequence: TGCAGTGCCCCCTACCGATCCCGGGGGGAGACCCAGTACTTC. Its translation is CSAPYRSRGETQYF.

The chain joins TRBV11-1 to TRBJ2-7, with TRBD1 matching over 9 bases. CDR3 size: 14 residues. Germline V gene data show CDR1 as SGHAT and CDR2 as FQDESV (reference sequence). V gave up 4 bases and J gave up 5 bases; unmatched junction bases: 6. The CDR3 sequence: CASSSWTGVDEQYF. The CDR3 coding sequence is TGTGCCAGCAGCTCTTGGACAGGGGTAGACGAGCAGTACTTC.

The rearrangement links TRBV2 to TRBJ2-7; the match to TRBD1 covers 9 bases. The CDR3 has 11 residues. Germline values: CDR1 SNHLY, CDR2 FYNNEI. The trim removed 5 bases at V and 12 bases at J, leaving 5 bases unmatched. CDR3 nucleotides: TGTGCCAGCAGTAGGGGACAGGGAAGGTACTTC. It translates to CASSRGQGRYF.

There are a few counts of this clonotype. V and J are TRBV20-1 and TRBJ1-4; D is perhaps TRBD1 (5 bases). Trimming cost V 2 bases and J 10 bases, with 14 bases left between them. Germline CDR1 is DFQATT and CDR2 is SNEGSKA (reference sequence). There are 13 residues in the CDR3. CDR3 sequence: CSARFPQGGKLFF. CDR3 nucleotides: TGCAGTGCTAGATTCCCCCAGGGAGGAAAACTGTTTTTT.

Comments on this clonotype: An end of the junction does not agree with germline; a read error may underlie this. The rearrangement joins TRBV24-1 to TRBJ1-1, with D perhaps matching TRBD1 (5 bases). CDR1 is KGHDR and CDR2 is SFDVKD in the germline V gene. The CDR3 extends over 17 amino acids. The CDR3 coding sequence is TGTGCCAGCAGTTTATCGCGGGGTGGGGGGATAAGCACTGAAGCTTTCTTT. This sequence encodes CASSLSRGGGISTEAFF.

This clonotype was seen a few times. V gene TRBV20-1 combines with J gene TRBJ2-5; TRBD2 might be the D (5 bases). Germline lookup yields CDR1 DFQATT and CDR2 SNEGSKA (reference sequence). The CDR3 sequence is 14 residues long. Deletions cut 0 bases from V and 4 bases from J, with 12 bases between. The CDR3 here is CSAREPGVRETQYF. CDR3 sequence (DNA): TGCAGTGCTAGAGAGCCCGGGGTAAGAGAGACCCAGTACTTC.

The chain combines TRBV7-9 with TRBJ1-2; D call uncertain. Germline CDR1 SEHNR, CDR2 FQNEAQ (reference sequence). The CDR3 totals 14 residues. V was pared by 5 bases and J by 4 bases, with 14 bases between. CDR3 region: CASSPTGPIYGYTF. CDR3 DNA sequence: TGTGCCAGCAGCCCAACCGGGCCCATCTATGGCTACACCTTC.

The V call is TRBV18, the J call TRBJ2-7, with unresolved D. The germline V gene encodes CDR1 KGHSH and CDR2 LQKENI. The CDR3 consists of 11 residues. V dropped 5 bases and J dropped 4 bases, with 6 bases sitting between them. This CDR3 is CASSVEYEQYF. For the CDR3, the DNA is TGTGCCAGCTCAGTCGAATACGAGCAGTACTTC.

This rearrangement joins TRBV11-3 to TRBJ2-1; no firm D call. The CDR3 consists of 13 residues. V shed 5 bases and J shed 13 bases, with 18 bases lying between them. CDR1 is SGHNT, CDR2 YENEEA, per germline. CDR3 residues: CASSPKFGLQQFF. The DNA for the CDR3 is TGTGCCAGCAGCCCAAAGTTCGGGCTCCAACAGTTCTTC.

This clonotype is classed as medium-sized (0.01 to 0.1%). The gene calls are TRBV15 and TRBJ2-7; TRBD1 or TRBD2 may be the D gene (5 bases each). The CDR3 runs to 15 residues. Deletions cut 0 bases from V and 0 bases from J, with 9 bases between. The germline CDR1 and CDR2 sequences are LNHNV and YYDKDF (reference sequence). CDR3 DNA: TGTGCCACCAGCAGAGAGTGGGGGAACTCCTACGAGCAGTACTTC. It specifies CATSREWGNSYEQYF.

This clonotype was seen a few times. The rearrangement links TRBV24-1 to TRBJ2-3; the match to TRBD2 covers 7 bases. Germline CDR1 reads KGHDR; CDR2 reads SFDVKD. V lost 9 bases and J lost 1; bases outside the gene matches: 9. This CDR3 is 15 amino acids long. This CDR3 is CATREDTTCTDTQYF. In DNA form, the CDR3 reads TGTGCCACCCGGGAGGACACGACTTGCACAGATACGCAGTATTTT.